Following are 28 T cell receptor beta chains from one sample sequenced in a study of blood T cell repertoires in COVID-19. Data came from immunoSEQ multiplex PCR; TCRdb stores just in-frame clones and leaves some out. The sample consists of tens of thousands of clones, 88% of them appearing once. The specimen was peripheral blood. These receptors originate from a human donor in a cohort sampled during active COVID-19.

The chain employs TRBV29-1 and TRBJ2-2; D is perhaps TRBD1 (5 bases). The germline V and J ends were trimmed by 7 bases and 1 base, with 10 bases remaining between them. This CDR3 is 13 amino acids long. Germline loops: CDR1 SQVTM, CDR2 ANQGSEA. CDR3 protein: CSADGQNTGELFF. Written as DNA, the CDR3 is TGCAGCGCCGATGGACAGAACACCGGGGAGCTGTTTTTT.

J is TRBJ1-1 and V is TRBV2; D not resolved. This CDR3 is 13 amino acids long. The germline V gene has CDR1 SNHLY and CDR2 FYNNEI. V was shortened by 3 bases and J by 3 bases, with 8 bases between the two germline ends. The CDR3 bases are TGTGCCAGCAGTGAGCGTTCTTACACTGAAGCTTTCTTT. Amino acids: CASSERSYTEAFF.

The chain has TRBV7-3 and TRBJ2-3, with 10 bases aligning to TRBD2. This CDR3 is 15 amino acids long. Losses at the gene ends were 2 bases for V and 6 bases for J; bases not matched to a gene: 5. Germline V gene data show CDR1 as SGHTA and CDR2 as FQGTGA. This CDR3 is CASSLYSGGRDTQYF. CDR3 bases: TGTGCCAGCAGCTTATATAGCGGGGGGAGGGATACGCAGTATTTT.

The gene calls are TRBV30 and TRBJ1-1, with unresolved D. Trimming removed 3 bases from V and 12 bases from J, with 17 bases in between. The CDR3 extends over 12 amino acids. The germline CDR1 and CDR2 sequences are GTSNPN and SVGIG (reference sequence). The CDR3 sequence: CAWSGSGYLTFF. The CDR3 bases are TGTGCCTGGAGCGGATCGGGGTACCTGACTTTCTTT.

The sample holds a few counts of this clone. The genes are TRBV30 and TRBJ1-2, with 8 nucleotides matching TRBD1. The CDR3 totals 13 residues. Trimming at V came to 3 bases and at J to 8 bases, leaving 8 bases not matched to a gene. Germline CDR1 and CDR2: GTSNPN and SVGIG (reference sequence). The CDR3, as DNA: TGTGCCTGGAGGGGGGGACAGGTGGGCGGCTACACCTTC. Translating gives CAWRGGQVGGYTF.

The chain joins TRBV5-1 to TRBJ2-3; 13 bases align to TRBD2. V lost 4 bases, J lost 0 bases, and 8 bases stayed unmatched. Germline V gene sequence: CDR1 SGHRS, CDR2 YFSETQ. This CDR3 has 18 residues. CDR3 coding DNA: TGCGCCAGCAGCCCCCACCGGACTAGCGGGGGTAGCACAGATACGCAGTATTTT. This sequence encodes CASSPHRTSGGSTDTQYF. The full variable domain, with the rest looked up from reference TRBV5-1 and TRBJ2-3, is KAGVTQTPRYLIKTRGQQVTLSCSPISGHRSVSWYQQTPGQGLQFLFEYFSETQRNKGNFPGRFSGRQFSNSRSEMNVSTLELGDSALYLCASSPHRTSGGSTDTQYFGPGTRLTVL.

This chain joins TRBV5-6 and TRBJ2-5; D gene unclear. There are 14 residues in the CDR3. Germline CDR1 and CDR2: SGHDT and YYEEEE. V gave up 0 bases and J gave up 6 bases, with 12 bases separating them. The CDR3 region has the DNA TGTGCCAGCAGCTTGGTCGGTGGGCAACAGACCCAGTACTTC. This sequence encodes CASSLVGGQQTQYF.

This chain connects TRBV7-2 to TRBJ2-7, with D maybe TRBD1 (5 bases). The length of the CDR3 is 13 residues. Germline CDR1 SGHTA, CDR2 FQGNSA. V lost 8 bases, J lost 4 bases, and 15 bases lay in between. The CDR3 region is CASPRQTPYEQYF. As DNA, the CDR3 is TGTGCCAGCCCGCGACAGACCCCTTACGAGCAGTACTTC.

The count of this clone is one. The V gene is TRBV4-1, the J gene TRBJ1-4, with TRBD1 identical over 11 bases. This CDR3 spans 16 amino acids. The trim removed 4 bases at V and 8 bases at J, leaving 9 bases unmatched. The germline V gene encodes CDR1 MGHRA and CDR2 YSYEKL. The CDR3 DNA reads as TGCGCCAGCAGCCGGCAAGCGGGACAGGGGGAGGAAAAACTGTTTTTT. Its protein is CASSRQAGQGEEKLFF.

J is TRBJ2-7 and V is TRBV3-1 (or the pseudogene TRBV3-2), with 8 bases lining up with TRBD2. V trimming: 4 bases; J trimming: 6 bases; junction bases outside the gene matches: 8. Germline V gene data show CDR1 as LGHDT and CDR2 as YNNKEL (reference sequence). The CDR3 length is 14 residues. The CDR3 coding sequence is TGTGCCAGCAGCCTGAGCGGGAGCCCCCTCGAGCAGTACTTC. Protein sequence: CASSLSGSPLEQYF.

The chain has TRBV19 and TRBJ2-1; TRBD2 matches at 7 bases. The germline V gene has CDR1 LNHDA and CDR2 SQIVND (reference sequence). The CDR3 contains 15 residues. J gave up 4 bases and V 3 bases, and 6 bases lay outside the gene matches. The CDR3 sequence is CASSIPASGYNEQFF. CDR3 in DNA: TGTGCCAGTAGTATCCCGGCTAGCGGTTACAATGAGCAGTTCTTC. The whole variable domain, filled in from reference TRBV19 and TRBJ2-1, reads DGGITQSPKYLFRKEGQNVTLSCEQNLNHDAMYWYRQDPGQGLRLIYYSQIVNDFQKGDIAEGYSVSREKKESFPLTVTSAQKNPTAFYLCASSIPASGYNEQFFGPGTRLTVL.

This chain links TRBV4-1 with TRBJ1-1; 8 positions agree with TRBD1. The germline V gene has CDR1 MGHRA and CDR2 YSYEKL. The junction had 14 bases not matched to a gene; V was cut back by 6 bases and J by 5 bases. There are 16 residues in the CDR3. This chain's CDR3 is CASSPAADRDWTEAFF. Here the CDR3 DNA reads TGCGCCAGCAGTCCCGCCGCGGACAGGGACTGGACTGAAGCTTTCTTT.

This chain links TRBV6-6 with TRBJ1-4; unclear D gene. CDR3 size: 14 residues. Deletions cut 2 bases from V and 6 bases from J, with 10 bases between. The germline V gene has CDR1 MNHNY and CDR2 SVGAGI (reference sequence). The CDR3 coding sequence is TGTGCCAGCAGTTACAGCCAGCGTGATGAAAAACTGTTTTTT. Its protein is CASSYSQRDEKLFF.

The chain recombines TRBV6-2 or TRBV6-3 with TRBJ1-1; TRBD1 aligns across 8 bases. From germline, CDR1 is MNHEY and CDR2 SVGEGT. The length of the CDR3 is 14 residues. V dropped 4 bases and J dropped 4; count of bases not matched to a gene: 5. The CDR3 DNA is TGTGCCAGCAGTTTCCAGGGGGCAATCACTGAAGCTTTCTTT. The encoded protein is CASSFQGAITEAFF.

The sample holds one count of this clone. The chain joins TRBV4-3 to TRBJ1-5; D is unresolved. This CDR3 spans 15 amino acids. V lost 0 bases and J 4 bases, leaving 10 bases between the germline ends. Germline V lookup: CDR1 LGHNA, CDR2 YSLEER. CDR3 nucleotide sequence: TGCGCCAGCAGCCAAGAGCTGAGTCTAAATCAGCCCCAGCATTTT. This gives the protein CASSQELSLNQPQHF.

The V call is TRBV19, the J call TRBJ2-1; TRBD2 agrees at 7 bases. The CDR3 has 15 residues. Losses at the gene ends were 0 bases for V and 7 bases for J; bases not matched to a gene: 6. Germline V gene lookup returns CDR1 LNHDA and CDR2 SQIVND (reference sequence). The CDR3 reads CASSIDRLAPNEQFF. DNA of the CDR3: TGTGCCAGTAGTATAGATCGACTAGCTCCGAATGAGCAGTTCTTC. Filled out from reference TRBV19 and TRBJ2-1, the complete variable domain reads DGGITQSPKYLFRKEGQNVTLSCEQNLNHDAMYWYRQDPGQGLRLIYYSQIVNDFQKGDIAEGYSVSREKKESFPLTVTSAQKNPTAFYLCASSIDRLAPNEQFFGPGTRLTVL.

The chain uses TRBV2 and TRBJ1-4; the D gene is possibly TRBD1 (6 bases). V dropped 7 bases and J dropped 3 bases, with 18 bases sitting between them. The CDR3 covers 16 residues. The germline V gene encodes CDR1 SNHLY and CDR2 FYNNEI. The CDR3 nucleotides read TGTGCCAGCACCCAGGACAGAAGTGCGTCTAATGAAAAACTGTTTTTT. Amino acid sequence: CASTQDRSASNEKLFF.

CDR3 sequence (DNA): TGCGCCAGCAGCTTGATGGGACTAGCGGGACAAGAGACCCAGTACTTC. It translates to CASSLMGLAGQETQYF. This chain links TRBV5-1 with TRBJ2-5; 13 bases align to TRBD2. Per the germline V gene, CDR1 is SGHRS and CDR2 is YFSETQ. The CDR3 totals 16 residues. V shed 1 base and J 2 bases; nucleotides not matched to a gene: 2.

V and J are TRBV27 and TRBJ1-1, with D perhaps TRBD1 (5 bases). Per the germline V gene, CDR1 is MNHEY and CDR2 is SMNVEV (reference sequence). CDR3 length: 16 residues. The V gene lost 0 bases and the J gene lost 0 bases, with 11 bases spanning the gap. Written as DNA, the CDR3 is TGTGCCAGCAGTTTATCGTCAGGGTACATGAACACTGAAGCTTTCTTT. Translating gives CASSLSSGYMNTEAFF.

The chain couples TRBV6-2 or TRBV6-3 to TRBJ1-1, with 10 bases aligning to TRBD1. The length of the CDR3 is 16 residues. J gave up 5 bases and V 5 bases, and 11 bases lay outside the gene matches. Germline CDR1 and CDR2: MNHEY and SVGEGT. The CDR3 protein is CASSRQGATILTEAFF. DNA of the CDR3: TGTGCCAGCAGTCGACAGGGGGCCACCATTTTAACTGAAGCTTTCTTT.

This clone has just a few counts. The V and J genes are TRBV7-9 and TRBJ2-7; 7 nucleotides match TRBD2. In germline, CDR1 is SEHNR, CDR2 FQNEAQ (reference sequence). This CDR3 is 15 amino acids long. Trimming cost V 3 bases and J 7 bases; bases outside gene matches: 12. CDR3 sequence: CASSFSGGTPGEQYF. The CDR3 DNA reads as TGTGCCAGCAGCTTTTCGGGGGGAACCCCGGGGGAGCAGTACTTC. The full variable domain, in which reference TRBV7-9 and TRBJ2-7 provide the parts outside the CDR3, is DTGVSQNPRHKITKRGQNVTFRCDPISEHNRLYWYRQTLGQGPEFLTYFQNEAQLEKSRLLSDRFSAERPKGSFSTLEIQRTEQGDSAMYLCASSFSGGTPGEQYFGPGTRLTVT.

The rearrangement joins TRBV6-5 to TRBJ2-7; D is ambiguous. Trimming left V 6 bases short and J 6 bases short, with 12 bases between. CDR1 and CDR2 (germline): MNHEY, SVGAGI. This CDR3 has 12 amino acids. This CDR3 is CASSRDALEQYF. The CDR3 DNA follows: TGTGCCAGCAGCCGTGATGCGCTCGAGCAGTACTTC.

The V gene is TRBV4-2, the J gene TRBJ1-4, with D uncertain. CDR3 size: 16 residues. V lost 0 bases, J lost 4 bases, and 12 bases lay in between. Germline V gene data show CDR1 as LGHNA and CDR2 as YNFKEQ. CDR3 sequence: CASSQEPTGDNEKLFF. CDR3 in DNA: TGTGCCAGCAGCCAAGAACCGACGGGAGATAATGAAAAACTGTTTTTT.

The genes are TRBV5-6 and TRBJ1-1; 11 nucleotides agree with TRBD1. CDR1 and CDR2 from the germline V gene are SGHDT and YYEEEE. V gave up 4 bases and J gave up 0 bases; unmatched junction bases: 8. The CDR3 sequence is 17 residues long. This CDR3 is CASSKDRGPVMNTEAFF. In DNA form, the CDR3 reads TGTGCCAGCAGCAAGGACAGGGGGCCGGTTATGAACACTGAAGCTTTCTTT.

This chain connects TRBV6-1 to TRBJ2-1; possibly TRBD1 for D (6 bases). Germline V gene sequence: CDR1 MNHNS, CDR2 SASEGT. The length of the CDR3 is 14 residues. V gave up 2 bases and J gave up 5 bases, with 10 bases separating them. CDR3 in amino acids: CASSEQGWNNEQFF. Written as DNA, the CDR3 is TGTGCCAGCAGTGAACAGGGGTGGAACAATGAGCAGTTCTTC.

CDR3 loop: CASSITSDSYNEQFF. In DNA, the CDR3 is TGTGCCAGTAGTATCACTTCCGACTCCTACAATGAGCAGTTCTTC. The chain combines TRBV19 with TRBJ2-1; D unresolved. V was shortened by 3 bases and J by 0 bases, with 9 bases between the two germline ends. From germline, CDR1 is LNHDA and CDR2 SQIVND (reference sequence). The CDR3 loop spans 15 amino acids.

This rearrangement joins TRBV28 to TRBJ1-1; D is unclear. V gave up 6 bases and J gave up 0 bases, with 11 bases separating them. This CDR3 is 14 amino acids long. Looked up from germline, CDR1 is MDHEN and CDR2 is SYDVKM. CDR3 protein: CASRLTVMNTEAFF. CDR3 coding DNA: TGTGCCAGCAGATTAACAGTTATGAACACTGAAGCTTTCTTT.

The gene calls are TRBV5-1 and TRBJ1-3; D is ambiguous. CDR1 is SGHRS, CDR2 YFSETQ, per germline. V lost 4 bases and J lost 9, with 8 bases in between. There are 11 residues in the CDR3. The chain's CDR3 is CASSEGGTIYF. CDR3 DNA: TGCGCCAGCAGCGAGGGAGGCACCATATATTTT.